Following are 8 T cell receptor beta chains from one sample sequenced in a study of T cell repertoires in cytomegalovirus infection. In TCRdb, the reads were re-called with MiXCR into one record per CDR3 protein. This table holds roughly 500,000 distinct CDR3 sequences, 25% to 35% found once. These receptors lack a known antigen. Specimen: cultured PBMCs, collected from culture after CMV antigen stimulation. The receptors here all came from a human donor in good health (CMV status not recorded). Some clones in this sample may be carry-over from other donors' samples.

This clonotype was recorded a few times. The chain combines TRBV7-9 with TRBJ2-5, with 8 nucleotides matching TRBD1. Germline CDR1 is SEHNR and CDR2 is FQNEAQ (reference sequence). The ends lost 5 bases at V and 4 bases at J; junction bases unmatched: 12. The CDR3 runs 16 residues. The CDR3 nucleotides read TGTGCCAGCAGCCCTTCCGGGCAGGGGGCTCGAGAGACCCAGTACTTC. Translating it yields CASSPSGQGARETQYF.

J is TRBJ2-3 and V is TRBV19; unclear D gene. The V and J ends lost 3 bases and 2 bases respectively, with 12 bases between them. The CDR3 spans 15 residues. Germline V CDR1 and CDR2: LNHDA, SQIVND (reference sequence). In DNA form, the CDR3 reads TGTGCCAGTAGTATTAGGGATAGATACACAGATACGCAGTATTTT. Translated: CASSIRDRYTDTQYF.

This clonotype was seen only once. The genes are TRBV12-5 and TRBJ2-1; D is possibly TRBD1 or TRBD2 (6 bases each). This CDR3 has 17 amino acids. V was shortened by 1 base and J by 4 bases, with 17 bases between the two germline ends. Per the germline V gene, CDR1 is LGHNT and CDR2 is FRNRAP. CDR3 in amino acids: CASGLDSRGRGYNEQFF. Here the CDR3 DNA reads TGTGCTAGTGGTTTGGACTCCAGGGGCCGGGGGTACAATGAGCAGTTCTTC.

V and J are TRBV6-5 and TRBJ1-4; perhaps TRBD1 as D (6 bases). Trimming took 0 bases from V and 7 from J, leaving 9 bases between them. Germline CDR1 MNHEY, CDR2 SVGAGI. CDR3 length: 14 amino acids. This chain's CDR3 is CASSYSRGGEKLFF. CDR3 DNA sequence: TGTGCCAGCAGTTACTCGAGGGGGGGTGAAAAACTGTTTTTT.

This chain's CDR3 is CASSQGVLAGGTQYF. Written as DNA, the CDR3 is TGCGCCAGCAGCCAAGGGGTCCTAGCGGGAGGTACGCAGTATTTT. This sequence joins TRBV4-1 and TRBJ2-3; TRBD2 matches at 11 bases. Looked up from germline, CDR1 is MGHRA and CDR2 is YSYEKL. CDR3 length: 15 residues. The V and J ends lost 1 base and 8 bases, in that order; junction bases with no gene match: 5.

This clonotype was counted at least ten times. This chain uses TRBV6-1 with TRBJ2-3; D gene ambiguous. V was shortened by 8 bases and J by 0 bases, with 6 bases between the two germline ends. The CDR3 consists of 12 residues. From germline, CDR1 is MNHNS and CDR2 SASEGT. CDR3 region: CASRSSTDTQYF. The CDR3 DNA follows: TGTGCCAGCCGGTCTAGCACAGATACGCAGTATTTT.

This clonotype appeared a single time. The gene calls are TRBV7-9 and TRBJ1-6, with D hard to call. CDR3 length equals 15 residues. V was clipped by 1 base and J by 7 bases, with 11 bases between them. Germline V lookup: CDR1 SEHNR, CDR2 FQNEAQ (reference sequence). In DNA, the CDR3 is TGTGCCAGCAGCTTAGTGGGCAGGAGGAATTCACCCCTCCACTTT. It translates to CASSLVGRRNSPLHF. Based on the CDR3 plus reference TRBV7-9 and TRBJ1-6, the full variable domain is DTGVSQNPRHKITKRGQNVTFRCDPISEHNRLYWYRQTLGQGPEFLTYFQNEAQLEKSRLLSDRFSAERPKGSFSTLEIQRTEQGDSAMYLCASSLVGRRNSPLHFGNGTRLTVT.

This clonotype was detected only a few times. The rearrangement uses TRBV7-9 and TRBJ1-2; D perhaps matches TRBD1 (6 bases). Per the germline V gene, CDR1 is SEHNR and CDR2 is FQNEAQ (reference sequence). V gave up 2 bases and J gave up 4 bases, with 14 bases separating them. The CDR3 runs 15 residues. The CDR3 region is CASSLRTDRFYGYTF. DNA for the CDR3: TGTGCCAGCAGCTTAAGGACAGACCGATTCTATGGCTACACCTTC.